Presented here are 23 T cell receptor beta chains from one specimen sequenced in a study of blood T cell repertoires in COVID-19. Data came from immunoSEQ multiplex PCR; TCRdb stores just in-frame clones and leaves some out. The repertoire holds about 210,000 clones, with around 85% as singletons. Sequencing input: peripheral blood. The source of these receptors is a woman aged 65 to 85 with COVID-19, enrolled during active disease.

J is TRBJ1-2 and V is TRBV7-8, with 7 bases fitting TRBD1. V lost 5 bases to trimming and J lost 8 bases; unmatched junction nucleotides: 5. Germline V gives CDR1 SGHVS, CDR2 FQNEAQ. This CDR3 has 12 amino acids. Here the CDR3 reads CASSPGQAGYTF. The CDR3 nucleotides are TGTGCCAGCAGCCCCGGACAGGCCGGCTACACCTTC.

This clone was recorded a few times. The chain joins TRBV9 to TRBJ1-6; D ambiguous. The CDR3 totals 17 residues. The V end was cut by 0 bases, the J end by 0 bases, with 10 bases between. Per germline, CDR1 SGDLS and CDR2 YYNGEE. CDR3 in amino acids: CASSVDADSSYNSPLHF. DNA for the CDR3: TGTGCCAGCAGCGTAGATGCCGACTCCTCCTATAATTCACCCCTCCACTTT.

The chain combines TRBV7-9 with TRBJ2-7, with a weak D call TRBD2 (6 bases). Germline V gene lookup returns CDR1 SEHNR and CDR2 FQNEAQ (reference sequence). The CDR3 loop spans 14 amino acids. Trimming stripped 4 bases from V and 2 bases from J, with 12 bases between. CDR3 coding DNA: TGTGCCAGCAGCTCTAGCGACAAGCCCTACGAGCAGTACTTC. It encodes CASSSSDKPYEQYF.

This chain uses TRBV9 with TRBJ2-2; 8 positions match TRBD1. V shed 3 bases and J 0 bases; nucleotides not matched to a gene: 7. Germline V CDR1 and CDR2: SGDLS, YYNGEE. This CDR3 contains 17 residues. CDR3 sequence: CASSAPTGGSNTGELFF. The DNA for the CDR3 is TGTGCCAGCAGCGCACCTACAGGGGGGTCGAACACCGGGGAGCTGTTTTTT.

The rearrangement links TRBV6-5 to TRBJ2-7; 10 nucleotides match TRBD1. The CDR3 loop spans 14 amino acids. The germline V gene encodes CDR1 MNHEY and CDR2 SVGAGI. With V trimmed by 3 bases and J by 4 bases, 3 bases remained unmatched. The CDR3 DNA reads TGTGCCAGCAGTTATGGACAGGGGGGGTACGAGCAGTACTTC. This translates into CASSYGQGGYEQYF.

V and J are TRBV25-1 and TRBJ1-2; the match to TRBD1 covers 10 bases. The CDR3 extends over 14 amino acids. Germline V gives CDR1 MGHDK, CDR2 SYGVNS. V was clipped by 8 bases and J by 5 bases; unmatched bases: 8. This chain's CDR3 is CASSTGGYWYGYTF. The CDR3 nucleotides are TGTGCCAGCTCGACAGGGGGCTATTGGTATGGCTACACCTTC.

The chain joins TRBV24-1 to TRBJ1-2; D gene uncertain. This CDR3 has 13 amino acids. The germline CDR1 and CDR2 sequences are KGHDR and SFDVKD. V dropped 4 bases and J dropped 5 bases, with 10 bases sitting between them. The CDR3 region is CATSDSGSYGYTF. The CDR3 bases are TGTGCCACCAGTGACTCAGGTTCATATGGCTACACCTTC.

The chain uses TRBV15 and TRBJ2-2; 11 bases align to TRBD2. Germline CDR1 reads LNHNV; CDR2 reads YYDKDF (reference sequence). Trimming removed 7 bases from V and 3 bases from J; junction bases left unmatched: 1. This CDR3 contains 14 residues. For the CDR3, the DNA is TGTGCCACCATTAGCGGGAGGGACACCGGGGAGCTGTTTTTT. It encodes CATISGRDTGELFF.

The V call is TRBV5-4, the J call TRBJ2-1, with D possibly matching TRBD2 (6 bases). Germline V gives CDR1 SGHNT, CDR2 YYREEE (reference sequence). Trimming cost V 5 bases and J 1 base, with 16 bases left between them. The CDR3 consists of 16 residues. As DNA, the CDR3 is TGTGCCAGCAGAAATAAGCGGGCGGATTCCTACAATGAGCAGTTCTTC. Translated, it gives CASRNKRADSYNEQFF.

The chain has TRBV3-1 (or the pseudogene TRBV3-2) and TRBJ2-1; 8 bases are a match to TRBD1. V lost 1 base to trimming and J lost 6 bases; unmatched junction nucleotides: 5. This CDR3 comprises 15 residues. Germline-derived CDR1 and CDR2 are LGHDT and YNNKEL (reference sequence). CDR3 loop: CASSQVGTGVNEQFF. The CDR3 DNA sequence: TGTGCCAGCAGCCAAGTAGGGACAGGCGTCAATGAGCAGTTCTTC.

V and J are TRBV7-9 and TRBJ1-4; 7 bases are shared with TRBD1. CDR1 is SEHNR and CDR2 is FQNEAQ in the germline V gene (reference sequence). The ends lost 1 base at V and 4 bases at J; junction bases unmatched: 3. The CDR3 has 15 amino acids. The CDR3 sequence: CASSLVTGNNEKLFF. In DNA form, the CDR3 reads TGTGCCAGCAGCTTAGTGACAGGGAATAATGAAAAACTGTTTTTT.

V usage is TRBV19 and J usage is TRBJ2-5; the match to TRBD2 covers 9 bases. The V gene end was trimmed by 4 bases and the J gene end by 3 bases; junction bases not matched to a gene: 9. Germline CDR1 LNHDA, CDR2 SQIVND (reference sequence). This CDR3 has 16 amino acids. The chain's CDR3 is CASSRMMASGKETQYF. The CDR3 DNA reads TGTGCCAGTAGTAGAATGATGGCTAGCGGGAAAGAGACCCAGTACTTC.

Remarks on this clone: This specimen includes other DNA sequences encoding the same CDR3. The chain carries TRBV7-2 and TRBJ2-3; D perhaps matches TRBD2 (5 bases). The CDR3 is made up of 14 amino acids. V was cut by 1 base and J by 5 bases, with 10 bases left in between. Germline loops: CDR1 SGHTA, CDR2 FQGNSA. DNA for the CDR3: TGTGCCAGCAGCTTAGACGGGGTTGGAGATACGCAGTATTTT. It is translated as CASSLDGVGDTQYF.

The chain combines TRBV18 with TRBJ2-2, with D possibly being TRBD1 (6 bases). Germline V gene lookup returns CDR1 KGHSH and CDR2 LQKENI. The CDR3 runs 14 residues. V was pared by 2 bases and J by 6 bases, with 10 bases between. This chain's CDR3 is CASSPRTAPGELFF. The CDR3 nucleotides read TGTGCCAGCTCACCAAGGACAGCCCCCGGGGAGCTGTTTTTT.

The chain has TRBV9 and TRBJ1-5, with D uncertain. The CDR3 is made up of 15 amino acids. Germline V gives CDR1 SGDLS, CDR2 YYNGEE. The V end was cut by 0 bases, the J end by 0 bases, with 7 bases between. The CDR3 here is CASSVEPYSNQPQHF. CDR3 nucleotides: TGTGCCAGCAGCGTAGAACCCTATAGCAATCAGCCCCAGCATTTT. Filled out from reference TRBV9 and TRBJ1-5, the complete variable domain reads DSGVTQTPKHLITATGQRVTLRCSPRSGDLSVYWYQQSLDQGLQFLIQYYNGEERAKGNILERFSAQQFPDLHSELNLSSLELGDSALYFCASSVEPYSNQPQHFGDGTRLSIL.

The chain has TRBV19 and TRBJ1-5; 10 bases align to TRBD1. In germline, CDR1 is LNHDA, CDR2 SQIVND (reference sequence). After removal of 7 bases from V and 0 bases from J, the junction contained 9 bases not matched to a gene. This CDR3 contains 17 residues. CDR3 sequence (DNA): TGTGCCAGTATTGGGACAGGGGCCAGTAATAGCAATCAGCCCCAGCATTTT. It yields the protein CASIGTGASNSNQPQHF.

The chain recombines TRBV12-5 with TRBJ2-3; D perhaps matches TRBD2 (5 bases). CDR1 is LGHNT and CDR2 is FRNRAP in the germline V gene. This CDR3 is built from 14 residues. Trimming removed 6 bases from V and 0 bases from J, with 10 bases in between. CDR3 coding DNA: TGTGCTAGTGGGTTTGGCGGGAGCACAGATACGCAGTATTTT. Protein sequence: CASGFGGSTDTQYF.

The V gene is TRBV6-5, the J gene TRBJ1-3; TRBD1 might be the D (6 bases). Germline CDR1 is MNHEY and CDR2 is SVGAGI. V gave up 8 bases and J gave up 0 bases, with 14 bases separating them. CDR3 size: 15 residues. The DNA of the CDR3 is TGTGCCAGCTCTAGGGACATTAGCTCTGGAAACACCATATATTTT. It is translated as CASSRDISSGNTIYF.

The genes are TRBV15 and TRBJ1-5; 10 bases align to TRBD1. The CDR3 runs to 15 residues. CDR1 is LNHNV, CDR2 YYDKDF, per germline (reference sequence). The J segment lost 6 bases and the V segment lost 3 bases, leaving 5 bases of the junction unmatched. The CDR3 DNA reads as TGTGCCACCAGCAGGGGAGACAGGGGGCTTCAGCCCCAGCATTTT. Its translation is CATSRGDRGLQPQHF.

The V call is TRBV5-6, the J call TRBJ1-1, with 7 bases fitting TRBD1. Germline-derived CDR1 and CDR2 are SGHDT and YYEEEE. Losses at the gene ends were 1 base for V and 9 bases for J; bases not matched to a gene: 6. CDR3 length equals 13 residues. The CDR3, as DNA: TGTGCCAGCAGCTTGACGGCAGGGGGAAAAGCTTTCTTT. Encoded protein: CASSLTAGGKAFF.

The V gene is TRBV2, the J gene TRBJ2-3; 7 bases are a match to TRBD1. The CDR3 length is 17 residues. V was clipped by 4 bases and J by 0 bases; unmatched bases: 10. Looked up from germline, CDR1 is SNHLY and CDR2 is FYNNEI. The CDR3 region has the DNA TGTGCCAGCAGTGTGCAGGGGGACCGATTTAGCACAGATACGCAGTATTTT. The encoded protein is CASSVQGDRFSTDTQYF.

The chain is built from TRBV19 and TRBJ2-1; 7 nucleotides line up with TRBD1. CDR3 length equals 15 residues. V lost 7 bases to trimming and J lost 6 bases; unmatched junction nucleotides: 12. Germline CDR1 is LNHDA and CDR2 is SQIVND (reference sequence). The CDR3, as DNA: TGTGCCAGTACCCTAGGACAGGCTGCAGGCAATGAGCAGTTCTTC. This translates into CASTLGQAAGNEQFF.

This chain links TRBV7-8 with TRBJ2-7, with TRBD1 identical over 8 bases. V shed 4 bases and J 1 base; nucleotides not matched to a gene: 3. The CDR3 loop spans 14 amino acids. Germline CDR1 is SGHVS and CDR2 is FQNEAQ. CDR3: CASSSTGGSYEQYF. The CDR3 DNA follows: TGTGCCAGCAGCTCCACAGGGGGTTCCTACGAGCAGTACTTC.